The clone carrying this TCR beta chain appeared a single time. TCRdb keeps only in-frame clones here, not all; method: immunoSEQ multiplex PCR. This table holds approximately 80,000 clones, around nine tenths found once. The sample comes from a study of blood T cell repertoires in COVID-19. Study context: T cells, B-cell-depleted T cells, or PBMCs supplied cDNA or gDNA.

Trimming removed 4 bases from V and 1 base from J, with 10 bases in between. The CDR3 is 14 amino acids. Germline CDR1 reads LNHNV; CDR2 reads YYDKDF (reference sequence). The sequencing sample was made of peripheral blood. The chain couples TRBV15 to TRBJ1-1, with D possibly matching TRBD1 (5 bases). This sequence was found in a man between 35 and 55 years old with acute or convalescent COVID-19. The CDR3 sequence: CATSTRRGNTEAFF. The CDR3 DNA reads TGTGCCACCAGCACCAGGAGGGGGAACACTGAAGCTTTCTTT. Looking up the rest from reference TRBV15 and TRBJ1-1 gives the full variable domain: DAMVIQNPRYQVTQFGKPVTLSCSQTLNHNVMYWYQQKSSQAPKLLFHYYDKDFNNEADTPDNFQSRRPNTSFCFLDIRSPGLGDTAMYLCATSTRRGNTEAFFGQGTRLTVV.